The 9 T cell receptor beta chains reported below all come from one sample, sequenced in a study of T cell repertoires in cytomegalovirus infection. MiXCR, run by TCRdb on the reads, gives a single entry per CDR3 protein. The sample yields approximately 590,000 distinct CDR3 sequences, just under 40% seen once. What these receptors recognize is not known. Sequenced material: cultured PBMCs, taken from culture after CMV antigen stimulation. The source is a human donor in good health (CMV status not recorded). Some clones in this sample may be carry-over from other donors' samples.

The chain has TRBV12-3 or TRBV12-4 and TRBJ1-2; 8 nucleotides match TRBD1. The CDR3 has 14 residues. With 3 bases clipped from V and 4 bases from J, the junction kept 4 bases outside the gene matches. CDR3 nucleotide sequence: TGTGCCAGCAGTTTCGAGACAGGGGTCTATGGCTACACCTTC. Protein product: CASSFETGVYGYTF.

The chain uses TRBV12-3 or TRBV12-4 and TRBJ1-4; D is undetermined. The CDR3 is made up of 14 amino acids. Trimming cost V 0 bases and J 5 bases, with 7 bases left between them. The CDR3 loop reads CASSLAALNEKLFF. CDR3 DNA: TGTGCCAGCAGTTTAGCAGCACTGAATGAAAAACTGTTTTTT.

The chain uses TRBV2 and TRBJ2-5; either TRBD1 or TRBD2 may fit D (5 bases each). In germline, CDR1 is SNHLY, CDR2 FYNNEI. V was shortened by 1 base and J by 6 bases, with 9 bases between the two germline ends. This CDR3 has 13 residues. Here the CDR3 reads CASSEGGAKTQYF. CDR3 bases: TGTGCCAGCAGTGAAGGAGGGGCCAAGACCCAGTACTTC.

The V gene is TRBV7-2, the J gene TRBJ2-5, with 16 bases identical to TRBD2. V was clipped by 6 bases and J by 7 bases; unmatched bases: 11. The CDR3 has 17 amino acids. Germline CDR1 and CDR2: SGHTA and FQGNSA. CDR3 nucleotides: TGTGCCAGCAGTCTCCTTTCCGGGACTAGCGGGGGGGGGACCCAGTACTTC. This sequence encodes CASSLLSGTSGGGTQYF.

This clonotype was recorded a few times. The chain combines TRBV7-2 with TRBJ2-7, with D unresolved. The germline CDR1 and CDR2 sequences are SGHTA and FQGNSA. The CDR3 is made up of 15 amino acids. V was clipped by 5 bases and J by 3 bases, with 17 bases between them. For the CDR3, the DNA is TGTGCCAGCAGCGCCTCCCTGCGGTCGGACTACGAGCAGTACTTC. Amino acid sequence: CASSASLRSDYEQYF.

This chain connects TRBV7-4 to TRBJ2-3; 7 bases match TRBD1. After removal of 3 bases from V and 10 bases from J, the junction contained 4 bases not matched to a gene. The CDR3 extends over 12 amino acids. Germline values: CDR1 SGHVT, CDR2 SQSDAQ. The CDR3 nucleotides are TGTGCCAGCAGCTTGGGACAGTTGGCGCAGTATTTT. It yields the protein CASSLGQLAQYF. Filled out from reference TRBV7-4 and TRBJ2-3, the complete variable domain reads GAGVSQSPRYKVAKRGRDVALRCDSISGHVTLYWYRQTLGQGSEVLTYSQSDAQRDKSGRPSGRFSAERPERSVSTLKIQRTEQGDSAVYLCASSLGQLAQYFGPGTRLTVL.

This clonotype occurred a few times. The chain is built from TRBV12-3 or TRBV12-4 and TRBJ2-1; D unclear. The V and J ends lost 2 bases and 2 bases respectively, with 10 bases between them. This CDR3 contains 15 residues. CDR3 DNA sequence: TGTGCCAGCAGTTTATGGGTGGCCACCTACAATGAGCAGTTCTTC. This codes for CASSLWVATYNEQFF.

The DNA of the CDR3 is TGTGCCAGCAGCTTTTTGATGGAGACCCAGTACTTC. As protein: CASSFLMETQYF. The rearrangement uses TRBV7-2 and TRBJ2-5; D is uncertain. The CDR3 has 12 amino acids. V dropped 3 bases and J dropped 5 bases, with 7 bases sitting between them. CDR1 SGHTA and CDR2 FQGNSA come from the germline V gene.

The chain carries TRBV6-2 or TRBV6-3 and TRBJ2-3; D might be TRBD1 (5 bases). The length of the CDR3 is 20 residues. V gave up 0 bases and J gave up 2 bases, with 24 bases separating them. The germline gives CDR1 MNHEY, CDR2 SVGEGT. CDR3 amino acids: CASSYSDRLEQGDYTDTQYF. For the CDR3, the DNA is TGTGCCAGCAGTTACTCGGATCGCTTGGAGCAGGGCGATTACACAGATACGCAGTATTTT.